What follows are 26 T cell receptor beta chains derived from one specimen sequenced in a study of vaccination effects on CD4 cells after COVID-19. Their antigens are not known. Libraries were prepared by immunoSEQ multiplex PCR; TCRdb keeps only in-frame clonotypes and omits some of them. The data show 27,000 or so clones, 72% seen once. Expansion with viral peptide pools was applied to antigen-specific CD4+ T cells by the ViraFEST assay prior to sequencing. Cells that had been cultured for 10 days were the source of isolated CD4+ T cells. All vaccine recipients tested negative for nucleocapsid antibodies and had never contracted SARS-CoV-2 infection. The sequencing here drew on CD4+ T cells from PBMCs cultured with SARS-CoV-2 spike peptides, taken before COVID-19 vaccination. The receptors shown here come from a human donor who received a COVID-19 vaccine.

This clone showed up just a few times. The CDR3 nucleotides read TGTGCCAGCAGCTGGGACGACACTGAAGCTTTCTTT. Its translation is CASSWDDTEAFF. V gene TRBV7-9 combines with J gene TRBJ1-1; D is possibly TRBD1 (5 bases). Germline V CDR1 and CDR2: SEHNR, FQNEAQ (reference sequence). This CDR3 comprises 12 residues. Trimming removed 4 bases from V and 3 bases from J, with 6 bases in between.

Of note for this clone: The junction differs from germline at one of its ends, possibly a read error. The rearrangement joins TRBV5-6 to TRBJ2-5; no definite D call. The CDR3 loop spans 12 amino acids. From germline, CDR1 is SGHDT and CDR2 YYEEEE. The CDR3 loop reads CASRLVGETQYF. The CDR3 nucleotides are TGTGCCAGCAGGTTGGTAGGCGAGACCCAGTACTTC.

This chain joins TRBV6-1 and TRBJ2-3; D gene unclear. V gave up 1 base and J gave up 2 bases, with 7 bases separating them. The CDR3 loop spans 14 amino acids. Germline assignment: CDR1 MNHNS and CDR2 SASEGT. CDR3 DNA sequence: TGTGCCAGCAGTGAAGGCGGCTACACAGATACGCAGTATTTT. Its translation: CASSEGGYTDTQYF.

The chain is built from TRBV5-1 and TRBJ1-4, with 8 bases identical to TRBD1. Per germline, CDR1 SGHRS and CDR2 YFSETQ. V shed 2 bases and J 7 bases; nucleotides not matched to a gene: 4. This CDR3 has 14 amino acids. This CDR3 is CASSFRGRGEKLFF. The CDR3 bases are TGCGCCAGCAGCTTCAGGGGGCGCGGTGAAAAACTGTTTTTT.

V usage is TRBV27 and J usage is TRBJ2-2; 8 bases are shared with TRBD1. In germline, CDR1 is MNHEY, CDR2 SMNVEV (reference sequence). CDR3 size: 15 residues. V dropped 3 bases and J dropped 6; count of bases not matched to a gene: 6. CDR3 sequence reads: CASSFRGRVPGELFF. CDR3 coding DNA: TGTGCCAGCAGTTTCAGGGGGCGGGTGCCCGGGGAGCTGTTTTTT.

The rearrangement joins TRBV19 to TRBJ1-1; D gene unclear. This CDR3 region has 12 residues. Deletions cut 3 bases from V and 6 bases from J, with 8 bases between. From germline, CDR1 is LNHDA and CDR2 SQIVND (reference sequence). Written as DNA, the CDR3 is TGTGCCAGTAGTATTCCAGGCGCTGAAGCTTTCTTT. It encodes CASSIPGAEAFF. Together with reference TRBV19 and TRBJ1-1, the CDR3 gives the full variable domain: DGGITQSPKYLFRKEGQNVTLSCEQNLNHDAMYWYRQDPGQGLRLIYYSQIVNDFQKGDIAEGYSVSREKKESFPLTVTSAQKNPTAFYLCASSIPGAEAFFGQGTRLTVV.

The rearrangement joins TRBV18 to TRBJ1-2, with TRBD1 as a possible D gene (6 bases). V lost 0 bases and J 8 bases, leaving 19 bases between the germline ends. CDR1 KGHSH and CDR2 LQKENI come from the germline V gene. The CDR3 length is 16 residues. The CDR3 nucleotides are TGTGCCAGCTCACCACCATTGGGGGCCCAAACGAGGGGCTACACCTTC. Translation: CASSPPLGAQTRGYTF.

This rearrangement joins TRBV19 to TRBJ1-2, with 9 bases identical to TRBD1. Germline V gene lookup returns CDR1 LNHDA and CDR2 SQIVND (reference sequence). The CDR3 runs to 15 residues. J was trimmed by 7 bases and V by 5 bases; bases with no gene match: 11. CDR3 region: CASSLSRGQGFGYTF. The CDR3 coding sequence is TGTGCCAGTAGTCTTTCCCGGGGACAGGGCTTTGGCTACACCTTC.

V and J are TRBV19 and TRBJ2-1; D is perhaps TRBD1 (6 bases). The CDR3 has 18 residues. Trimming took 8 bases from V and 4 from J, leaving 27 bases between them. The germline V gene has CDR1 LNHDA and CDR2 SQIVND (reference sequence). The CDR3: CASRTAGRPPDLYNEQFF. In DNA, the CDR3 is TGTGCCAGTCGGACAGCCGGCAGACCCCCTGACCTATACAATGAGCAGTTCTTC.

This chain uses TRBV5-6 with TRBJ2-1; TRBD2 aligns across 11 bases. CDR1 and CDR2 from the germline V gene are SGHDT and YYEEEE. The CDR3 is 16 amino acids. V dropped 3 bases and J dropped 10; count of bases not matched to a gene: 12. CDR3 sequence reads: CASSSLLAGGALEQFF. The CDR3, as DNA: TGTGCCAGCAGCTCACTCTTAGCGGGAGGGGCCCTGGAGCAGTTCTTC.

The CDR3 nucleotides read TGTGCCAGTACCCCTTATTCTGGAAATTGGGGCACCATATATTTT. This translates into CASTPYSGNWGTIYF. The gene calls are TRBV19 and TRBJ1-3; D remains ambiguous. This CDR3 comprises 15 residues. The germline V gene has CDR1 LNHDA and CDR2 SQIVND (reference sequence). V lost 7 bases and J 9 bases, leaving 22 bases between the germline ends.

DNA of the CDR3: TGTGCCAGCAGGAAGGGACCTACCTACACAGATACGCAGTATTTT. Translated: CASRKGPTYTDTQYF. The chain links TRBV14 to TRBJ2-3; D is tentatively TRBD1 or TRBD2 (5 bases each). Between the trimmed V and J ends, which lost 6 bases and 2 bases, there was a span of 15 bases. Germline V gene data show CDR1 as SGHDN and CDR2 as FVKESK. The length of the CDR3 is 15 residues. The variable domain in full, with the rest retrieved from reference TRBV14 and TRBJ2-3, is EAGVTQFPSHSVIEKGQTVTLRCDPISGHDNLYWYRRVMGKEIKFLLHFVKESKQDESGMPNNRFLAERTGGTYSTLKVQPAELEDSGVYFCASRKGPTYTDTQYFGPGTRLTVL.

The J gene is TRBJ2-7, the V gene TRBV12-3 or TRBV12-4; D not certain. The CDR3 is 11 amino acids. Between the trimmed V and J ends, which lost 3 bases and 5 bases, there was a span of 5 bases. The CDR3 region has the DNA TGTGCCAGCAGTTTTATCGACGAGCAGTACTTC. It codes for CASSFIDEQYF.

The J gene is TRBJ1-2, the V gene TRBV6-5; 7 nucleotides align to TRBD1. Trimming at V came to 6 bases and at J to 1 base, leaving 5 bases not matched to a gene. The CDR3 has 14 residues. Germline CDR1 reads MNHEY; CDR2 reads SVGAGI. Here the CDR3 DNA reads TGTGCCAGCAGCAACTGGGACAGTAACTATGGCTACACCTTC. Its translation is CASSNWDSNYGYTF.

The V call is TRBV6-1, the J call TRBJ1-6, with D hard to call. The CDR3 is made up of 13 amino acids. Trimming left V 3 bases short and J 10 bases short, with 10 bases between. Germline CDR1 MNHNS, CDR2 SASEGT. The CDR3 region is CASSDVAGSPLHF. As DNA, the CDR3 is TGTGCCAGCAGTGATGTTGCAGGCTCACCCCTCCACTTT.

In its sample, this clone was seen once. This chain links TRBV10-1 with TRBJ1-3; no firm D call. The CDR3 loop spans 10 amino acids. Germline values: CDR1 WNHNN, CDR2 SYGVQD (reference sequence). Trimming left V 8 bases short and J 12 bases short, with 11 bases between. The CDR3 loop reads CASFRDFIYF. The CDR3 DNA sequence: TGCGCCAGCTTTAGGGATTTCATATATTTT.

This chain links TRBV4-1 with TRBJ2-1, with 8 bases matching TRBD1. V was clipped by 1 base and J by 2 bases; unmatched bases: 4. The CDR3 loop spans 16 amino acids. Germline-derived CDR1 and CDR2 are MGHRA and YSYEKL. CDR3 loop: CASSQVQGGAYNEQFF. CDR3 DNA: TGCGCCAGCAGCCAAGTACAGGGGGGAGCCTACAATGAGCAGTTCTTC.

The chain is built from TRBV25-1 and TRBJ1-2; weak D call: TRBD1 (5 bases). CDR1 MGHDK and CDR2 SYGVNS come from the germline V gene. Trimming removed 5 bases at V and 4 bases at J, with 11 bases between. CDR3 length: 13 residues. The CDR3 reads CASSLQGGYGYTF. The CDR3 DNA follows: TGTGCCAGCAGTCTCCAGGGCGGCTATGGCTACACCTTC.

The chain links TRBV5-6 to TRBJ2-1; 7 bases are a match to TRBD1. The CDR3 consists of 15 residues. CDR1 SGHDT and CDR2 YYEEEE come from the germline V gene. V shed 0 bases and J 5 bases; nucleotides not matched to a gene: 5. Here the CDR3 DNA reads TGTGCCAGCAGCTTGGACAGGGGAAGGAACAATGAGCAGTTCTTC. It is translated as CASSLDRGRNNEQFF.

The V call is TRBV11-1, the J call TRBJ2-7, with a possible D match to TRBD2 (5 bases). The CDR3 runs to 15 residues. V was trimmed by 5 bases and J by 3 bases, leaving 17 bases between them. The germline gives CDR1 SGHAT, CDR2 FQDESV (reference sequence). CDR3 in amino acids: CASSRTRDTHYEQYF. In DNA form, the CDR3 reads TGTGCCAGCAGCCGCACCCGGGATACGCACTACGAGCAGTACTTC. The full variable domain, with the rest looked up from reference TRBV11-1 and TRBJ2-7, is EAEVAQSPRYKITEKSQAVAFWCDPISGHATLYWYRQILGQGPELLVQFQDESVVDDSQLPKDRFSAERLKGVDSTLKIQPAELGDSAMYLCASSRTRDTHYEQYFGPGTRLTVT.

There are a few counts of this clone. The CDR3 spells CASSISIVTEAFF. The CDR3 nucleotides read TGTGCCAGTAGTATTAGTATCGTCACTGAAGCTTTCTTT. This rearrangement joins TRBV19 to TRBJ1-1; D remains ambiguous. This CDR3 is built from 13 residues. From germline, CDR1 is LNHDA and CDR2 SQIVND (reference sequence). Deletions cut 3 bases from V and 4 bases from J, with 9 bases between.

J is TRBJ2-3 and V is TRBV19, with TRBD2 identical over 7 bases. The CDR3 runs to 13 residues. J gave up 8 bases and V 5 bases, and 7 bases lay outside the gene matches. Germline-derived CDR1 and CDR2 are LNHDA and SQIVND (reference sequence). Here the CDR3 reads CASSPGGRATQYF. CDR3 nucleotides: TGTGCCAGTAGTCCCGGTGGGAGGGCTACGCAGTATTTT. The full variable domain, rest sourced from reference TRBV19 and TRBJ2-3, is DGGITQSPKYLFRKEGQNVTLSCEQNLNHDAMYWYRQDPGQGLRLIYYSQIVNDFQKGDIAEGYSVSREKKESFPLTVTSAQKNPTAFYLCASSPGGRATQYFGPGTRLTVL.

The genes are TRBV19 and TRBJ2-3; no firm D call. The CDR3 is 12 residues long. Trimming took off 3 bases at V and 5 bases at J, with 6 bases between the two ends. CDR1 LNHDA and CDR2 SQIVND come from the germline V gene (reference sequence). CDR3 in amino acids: CASSMSGDTQYF. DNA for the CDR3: TGTGCCAGTAGTATGTCCGGAGATACGCAGTATTTT.

The CDR3 is CSVEDNSGVKSYNEQFF. The CDR3 DNA sequence: TGCAGCGTTGAGGACAACTCAGGGGTTAAATCCTACAATGAGCAGTTCTTC. This rearrangement joins TRBV29-1 to TRBJ2-1; weak D call: TRBD1 (6 bases). With 3 bases removed from V and 1 base from J, the gap between germline ends came to 19 bases. This CDR3 contains 17 residues. The germline gives CDR1 SQVTM, CDR2 ANQGSEA.

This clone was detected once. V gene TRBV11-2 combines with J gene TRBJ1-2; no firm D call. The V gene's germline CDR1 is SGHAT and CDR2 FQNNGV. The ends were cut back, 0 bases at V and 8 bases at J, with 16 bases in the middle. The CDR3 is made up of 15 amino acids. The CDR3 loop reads CASSLEGLEERGYTF. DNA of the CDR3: TGTGCCAGCAGCTTAGAAGGGTTAGAGGAGCGGGGCTACACCTTC.

CDR3 sequence (DNA): TGTGCCAGCAGCTCTCGGACAGGGCACTCTGGGGCCAACGTCCTGACTTTC. Protein product: CASSSRTGHSGANVLTF. The rearrangement joins TRBV7-8 to TRBJ2-6; 8 positions match TRBD1. This CDR3 comprises 17 residues. CDR1 and CDR2 (germline): SGHVS, FQNEAQ. The ends lost 4 bases at V and 0 bases at J; junction bases unmatched: 5.